These 6 T cell receptor beta chains were all obtained from the same sample, sequenced in a study of identical twins. Via MiXCR, TCRdb re-called the 5' RACE reads, giving one row per CDR3 protein. Found here are approximately 690,000 distinct CDR3 sequences, around 6% of them singletons; the top ten hold 1.5% to 2%. Sequenced input: naive T cells sorted from blood. These receptors were taken from a man younger than 35 in good health.

The chain is built from TRBV5-1 and TRBJ1-1; the D gene is possibly TRBD1 (6 bases). This CDR3 has 15 amino acids. Germline V gene sequence: CDR1 SGHRS, CDR2 YFSETQ. The ends were cut back, 4 bases at V and 6 bases at J, with 19 bases in the middle. The CDR3, as DNA: TGCGCCAGCAGCCCCCAGTGGGGGGGCAAGCCTGAAGCTTTCTTT. Its protein product is CASSPQWGGKPEAFF.

Concerning this clonotype itself: A much larger clonotype is one base distant, so this may be a read error. This sequence joins TRBV4-2 and TRBJ2-3; 7 nucleotides line up with TRBD2. Germline V gene lookup returns CDR1 LGHNA and CDR2 YNFKEQ. V was clipped by 5 bases and J by 0 bases; unmatched bases: 8. The CDR3 consists of 16 residues. This CDR3 reads CASSVLLARSTDTQYF. For the CDR3, the DNA is TGTGCCAGCAGCGTACTACTAGCGAGAAGCACAGATACGCAGTATTTT.

A few counts support this clonotype. The CDR3 here is CASSPDRTGTSGRGTQYF. CDR3 coding DNA: TGTGCCAGCAGTCCGGACAGGACCGGGACTAGCGGGAGGGGGACCCAGTACTTC. V and J are TRBV6-1 and TRBJ2-5, with 16 bases aligning to TRBD2. The CDR3 has 18 residues. Per the germline V gene, CDR1 is MNHNS and CDR2 is SASEGT. Trimming took 5 bases from V and 7 from J; bases not matched to a gene: 13.

The table lists this clonotype with many counts. The chain couples TRBV28 to TRBJ2-1; 7 positions match TRBD2. The V gene's germline CDR1 is MDHEN and CDR2 SYDVKM. Trimming took 8 bases from V and 6 from J; bases not matched to a gene: 7. There are 13 residues in the CDR3. The CDR3 sequence is CASGLADPNEQFF. The CDR3 nucleotides read TGTGCCAGCGGCCTAGCGGACCCCAATGAGCAGTTCTTC.

This clonotype was recorded at least ten times. The genes are TRBV12-3 or TRBV12-4 and TRBJ2-1; D might be TRBD2 (6 bases). CDR3 length: 12 residues. Trimming removed 7 bases from V and 9 bases from J, with 13 bases in between. CDR3 protein: CASIGGRPEQFF. For the CDR3, the DNA is TGTGCCAGCATTGGTGGGAGGCCTGAGCAGTTCTTC.

The CDR3 protein is CASSFEGAHYEQYF. Written as DNA, the CDR3 is TGTGCCAGTAGCTTTGAGGGAGCGCACTACGAGCAGTACTTC. V usage is TRBV19 and J usage is TRBJ2-7, with TRBD2 as a possible D gene (5 bases). The CDR3 totals 14 residues. Trimming stripped 6 bases from V and 3 bases from J, with 15 bases between. Germline V CDR1 and CDR2: LNHDA, SQIVND (reference sequence). The entire variable domain, with the rest obtained from reference TRBV19 and TRBJ2-7, is as follows: DGGITQSPKYLFRKEGQNVTLSCEQNLNHDAMYWYRQDPGQGLRLIYYSQIVNDFQKGDIAEGYSVSREKKESFPLTVTSAQKNPTAFYLCASSFEGAHYEQYFGPGTRLTVT.